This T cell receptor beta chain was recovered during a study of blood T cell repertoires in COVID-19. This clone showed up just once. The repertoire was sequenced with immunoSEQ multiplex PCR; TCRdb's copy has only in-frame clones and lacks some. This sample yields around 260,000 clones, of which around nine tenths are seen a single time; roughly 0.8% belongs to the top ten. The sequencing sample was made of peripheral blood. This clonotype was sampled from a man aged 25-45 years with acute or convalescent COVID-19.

CDR3 sequence: CASTTGGTTGELFF. For the CDR3, the DNA is TGTGCCAGCACGACAGGGGGCACCACCGGGGAGCTGTTTTTT. The chain links TRBV28 to TRBJ2-2; 10 positions agree with TRBD1. V shed 7 bases and J 4 bases; nucleotides not matched to a gene: 3. There are 14 residues in the CDR3. Germline V gene sequence: CDR1 MDHEN, CDR2 SYDVKM.